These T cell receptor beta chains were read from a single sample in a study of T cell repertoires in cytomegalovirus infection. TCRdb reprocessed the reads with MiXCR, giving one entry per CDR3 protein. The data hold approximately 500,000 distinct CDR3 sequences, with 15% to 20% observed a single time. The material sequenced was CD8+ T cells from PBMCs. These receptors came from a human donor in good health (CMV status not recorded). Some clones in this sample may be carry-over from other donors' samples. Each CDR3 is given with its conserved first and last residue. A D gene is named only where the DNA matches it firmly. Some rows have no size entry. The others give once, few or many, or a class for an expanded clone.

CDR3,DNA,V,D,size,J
CASSPLDGPNTEAFF,TGTGCCAGCAGCCCCCTTGACGGGCCGAACACTGAAGCTTTCTTT,TRBV7-6,.,many,TRBJ1-1
CASSETGRLSGANVLTF,TGTGCCAGCAGCGAGACAGGAAGGCTCTCTGGGGCCAACGTCCTGACTTTC,TRBV7-6,.,many,TRBJ2-6
CASSPSSSGLPYYETQYF,TGCGCCAGCAGCCCGAGTTCCTCGGGACTCCCGTATTATGAGACCCAGTACTTC,TRBV4-1,.,few,TRBJ2-5
CASSPGQGGELFF,TGTGCCAGCAGCCCGGGGCAGGGCGGGGAGCTGTTTTTT,TRBV28,.,once,TRBJ2-2
CASSVTSGGERRAFF,TGTGCCAGCAGTGTAACCTCAGGGGGCGAGAGGCGAGCTTTCTTT,TRBV6-1,TRBD1,many,TRBJ1-1
CASSLNGRSLGGQFF,TGTGCCAGCAGCTTAAACGGACGGAGCCTGGGGGGGCAGTTCTTC,TRBV7-2,.,many,TRBJ2-1
CASSGSLDRNYGYTF,TGTGCCAGCAGCGGATCACTCGACAGAAACTATGGCTACACCTTC,TRBV9,.,few,TRBJ1-2
CASSFGIGAGGPTYEQYF,TGTGCCAGCAGTTTTGGAATCGGAGCGGGAGGGCCAACCTACGAGCAGTACTTC,TRBV28,TRBD2,.,TRBJ2-7
CATRPRGQETQYF,TGTGCCACCAGACCCAGGGGGCAAGAGACCCAGTACTTC,TRBV15,TRBD1,.,TRBJ2-5
CASNYGTPPHEQFF,TGTGCCAGTAACTACGGGACCCCCCCCCATGAGCAGTTCTTC,TRBV19,.,few,TRBJ2-1
CASSFIAGATDTQYF,TGTGCCAGCAGTTTCATAGCGGGGGCCACAGATACGCAGTATTTT,TRBV27,TRBD2,.,TRBJ2-3
CASSAPNSGRANF,TGTGCCAGCAGTGCGCCGAACAGCGGGAGAGCAAACTTC,TRBV12-3/TRBV12-4,TRBD2,many,TRBJ2-7
CAICDQQGAEQFF,TGTGCCATCTGTGATCAACAGGGAGCTGAGCAGTTCTTC,TRBV10-3,.,.,TRBJ2-1
CASSPLAGDNNEQFF,TGTGCCAGCTCACCACTAGCGGGAGATAACAATGAGCAGTTCTTC,TRBV18,TRBD2,.,TRBJ2-1
CASSLTMGLAKNIQYF,TGTGCCAGCAGCTTAACTATGGGACTAGCCAAAAACATTCAGTACTTC,TRBV7-2,.,many,TRBJ2-4
CASSPDSGGPYEQYF,TGTGCCAGCAGCCCTGATAGCGGGGGGCCCTACGAGCAGTACTTC,TRBV13,TRBD2,.,TRBJ2-7
CASSPPGSSYEQYF,TGTGCCAGCAGCCCTCCAGGAAGCTCCTACGAGCAGTACTTC,TRBV3-1,.,few,TRBJ2-7
CASSSPERGQETQYF,TGTGCCAGCAGCTCCCCTGAGCGGGGGCAAGAGACCCAGTACTTC,TRBV7-2,TRBD2,many,TRBJ2-5
CASSLQGSTYEQYF,TGTGCCAGCAGCTTGCAAGGATCCACCTACGAGCAGTACTTC,TRBV5-6,.,many,TRBJ2-7
CASSEVWGLYEQYF,TGTGCCAGCAGTGAAGTTTGGGGACTATACGAGCAGTACTTC,TRBV6-1,TRBD2,.,TRBJ2-7
CASSFVRERPSLNEQFF,TGTGCCAGCAGTTTCGTGAGGGAGAGACCCTCTCTCAATGAGCAGTTCTTC,TRBV28,.,few,TRBJ2-1
CSSSLIGQGLSSYNEQFF,TGTTCCAGCAGCTTAATCGGGCAGGGGCTAAGCTCCTACAATGAGCAGTTCTTC,TRBV7-3,.,.,TRBJ2-1
CATTPTSPYTDTQYF,TGTGCCACCACCCCGACTAGCCCCTACACAGATACGCAGTATTTT,TRBV6-2/TRBV6-3,TRBD2,.,TRBJ2-3
CASSEGQINQPQHF,TGTGCCAGCAGCGAGGGACAGATCAATCAGCCCCAGCATTTT,TRBV2,TRBD1,few,TRBJ1-5
CSSTSGRAWGTDTQYF,TGCAGCTCGACTAGCGGGAGGGCCTGGGGCACAGATACGCAGTATTTT,TRBV20-1,TRBD2,.,TRBJ2-3
CASSQDVSNQPQHF,TGCGCCAGCAGCCAAGACGTTAGCAATCAGCCCCAGCATTTT,TRBV4-1,.,few,TRBJ1-5
CASRPRGLGKNIQYF,TGTGCCAGCAGACCAAGGGGGCTCGGCAAAAACATTCAGTACTTC,TRBV11-2,TRBD1,many,TRBJ2-4
CASSEGQFYEQYF,TGTGCCAGCAGTGAAGGACAGTTCTACGAGCAGTACTTC,TRBV2,.,many,TRBJ2-7
CASSRQGGNTEAFF,TGTGCCAGCAGTAGGCAGGGTGGGAACACTGAAGCTTTCTTT,TRBV27,.,few,TRBJ1-1
CASGEQYSYEQYF,TGTGCCAGCGGGGAACAGTACTCCTACGAGCAGTACTTC,TRBV28,.,few,TRBJ2-7
CASSPPQGALDTEAFF,TGTGCCAGCAGCCCCCCCCAGGGGGCGTTGGACACTGAAGCTTTCTTT,TRBV27,TRBD1,.,TRBJ1-1
CASGGQGLNYGYTF,TGTGCTAGTGGCGGACAGGGGTTGAACTATGGCTACACCTTC,TRBV12-5,TRBD1,.,TRBJ1-2
CASSQESRATYEQYF,TGCGCCAGCAGCCAAGAAAGCAGGGCAACCTACGAGCAGTACTTC,TRBV4-1,.,many,TRBJ2-7
CARGCPDTEAFF,TGTGCCAGGGGTTGCCCGGACACTGAAGCTTTCTTT,TRBV27,.,.,TRBJ1-1
CASSLAVLGELFF,TGTGCCAGCAGTTTAGCAGTTCTCGGGGAGCTGTTTTTT,TRBV12-3/TRBV12-4,.,few,TRBJ2-2
CASRSAGGGLAGVSYNEQFF,TGCGCCAGCAGGTCTGCGGGGGGCGGACTAGCGGGAGTCTCCTACAATGAGCAGTTCTTC,TRBV5-1,TRBD2,.,TRBJ2-1
CATSGGAGEVYEQFF,TGTGCCACCTCTGGGGGGGCGGGAGAGGTGTATGAGCAGTTCTTC,TRBV27,.,few,TRBJ2-1
CASSIVDRGGNTGELFF,TGTGCCAGTAGTATAGTAGACCGCGGGGGGAACACCGGGGAGCTGTTTTTT,TRBV19,TRBD2,many,TRBJ2-2
CASSYSSQSSYNEQFF,TGTGCCAGCAGTTACTCGTCACAGAGCTCCTACAATGAGCAGTTCTTC,TRBV6-5,.,.,TRBJ2-1
CASRLAGADEQFF,TGTGCCAGTAGGCTAGCGGGAGCCGATGAGCAGTTCTTC,TRBV19,TRBD2,.,TRBJ2-1
CASSTLPGEGTDTQYF,TGTGCCAGCAGTACCCTTCCGGGGGAAGGCACAGATACGCAGTATTTT,TRBV7-9,.,many,TRBJ2-3
CASSFRTSDSTDTQYF,TGTGCCAGCAGCTTTCGGACTAGCGACAGCACAGATACGCAGTATTTT,TRBV7-8,TRBD2,many,TRBJ2-3
CSARDRQGARSSYEQYF,TGCAGTGCTAGAGATCGGCAGGGGGCCAGGAGCTCCTACGAGCAGTACTTC,TRBV20-1,TRBD1,few,TRBJ2-7
CASSQDSMGADTQYF,TGTGCCAGCAGCCAAGATAGTATGGGGGCAGATACGCAGTATTTT,TRBV3-1,.,.,TRBJ2-3
CASSQDPGGGWVYTEAFF,TGTGCCAGCAGCCAAGATCCCGGAGGAGGGTGGGTGTACACTGAAGCTTTCTTT,TRBV14,.,.,TRBJ1-1
CASSLGRGIYEQYF,TGTGCCAGCAGCTTAGGGAGAGGAATCTACGAGCAGTACTTC,TRBV11-1,.,many,TRBJ2-7
CASSFSFDTGGTNTEAFF,TGTGCCAGCAGCTTTAGTTTTGATACAGGGGGGACGAACACTGAAGCTTTCTTT,TRBV11-2,TRBD1,many,TRBJ1-1
CASSQDWDLTTTREAFF,TGTGCCAGCAGCCAAGATTGGGACCTCACTACAACTAGGGAAGCTTTCTTT,TRBV14,.,many,TRBJ1-1
CASSLTAGGYNEQFF,TGTGCCAGCAGCTTAACGGCGGGAGGGTACAATGAGCAGTTCTTC,TRBV7-8,TRBD2,many,TRBJ2-1
CASSSYRGYNEQFF,TGTGCCAGCAGTTCCTATCGGGGCTACAATGAGCAGTTCTTC,TRBV27,.,few,TRBJ2-1
CAISDILREPATGSYGYTF,TGTGCCATCAGTGATATCCTCCGGGAGCCCGCTACAGGTAGCTATGGCTACACCTTC,TRBV10-3,.,.,TRBJ1-2
CASSSRDREDYGYTF,TGTGCCAGCAGTTCCCGGGACAGGGAGGACTATGGCTACACCTTC,TRBV6-5,TRBD1,few,TRBJ1-2
CASSELAGDTDTQYF,TGTGCCAGCAGTGAACTGGCAGGGGACACAGATACGCAGTATTTT,TRBV2,.,few,TRBJ2-3
CASSQVFRSNTEAFF,TGCGCCAGCAGCCAAGTTTTCCGATCGAACACTGAAGCTTTCTTT,TRBV4-1,.,many,TRBJ1-1
CASSLTESTYNEQFF,TGTGCCAGCAGCTTGACAGAGAGTACTTACAATGAGCAGTTCTTC,TRBV7-3,.,few,TRBJ2-1
CASGLVGLDNEQFF,TGTGCTAGTGGTTTGGTAGGGCTGGACAATGAGCAGTTCTTC,TRBV12-5,.,few,TRBJ2-1
CASSGEKGSANYGYTF,TGTGCCAGCAGCGGGGAGAAGGGATCGGCTAACTATGGCTACACCTTC,TRBV7-9,.,many,TRBJ1-2
CASSPPLAGGGDTQYF,TGTGCCAGCAGTCCCCCTTTAGCGGGGGGGGGGGATACGCAGTATTTT,TRBV6-2/TRBV6-3,TRBD2,few,TRBJ2-3
CASRDKQESSYNSPLHF,TGTGCCAGCAGAGACAAACAGGAGAGCTCCTATAATTCACCCCTCCACTTT,TRBV7-9,.,many,TRBJ1-6